One sample yielded the 21 T cell receptor beta chains listed below, sequenced in a study of blood T cell repertoires in COVID-19. Produced via immunoSEQ multiplex PCR; TCRdb's table is partial and in-frame only. Here the sample spans about 39,000 clones, about 94% being singletons. Sequencing was performed on peripheral blood. The receptors originated from a human donor with active COVID-19. The donor label of this sample is uncertain.

The chain combines TRBV6-5 with TRBJ1-2; D is possibly TRBD1 (5 bases). Germline-derived CDR1 and CDR2 are MNHEY and SVGAGI. Trimming removed 6 bases at V and 4 bases at J, with 18 bases between. The CDR3 loop spans 15 amino acids. CDR3 sequence: CASSYARGGVYGYTF. For the CDR3, the DNA is TGTGCCAGCAGCTACGCCCGGGGAGGGGTCTATGGCTACACCTTC.

This clone was recorded only once. The rearrangement joins TRBV6-6 to TRBJ1-4; D perhaps matches TRBD1 (5 bases). This CDR3 spans 13 amino acids. V was clipped by 6 bases and J by 5 bases, with 10 bases between them. The germline V gene encodes CDR1 MNHNY and CDR2 SVGAGI (reference sequence). In nucleotides, the CDR3 is TGTGCCAGCAGCCTGGGGGGGAATGAAAAACTGTTTTTT. Protein product: CASSLGGNEKLFF.

This chain uses TRBV19 with TRBJ1-1; possibly TRBD1 for D (5 bases). The CDR3 length is 16 residues. In germline, CDR1 is LNHDA, CDR2 SQIVND (reference sequence). Trimming took off 6 bases at V and 2 bases at J, with 19 bases between the two ends. CDR3 nucleotides: TGTGCCAGTAGGGATCCCGGGGGTGGCAATAACACTGAAGCTTTCTTT. This encodes CASRDPGGGNNTEAFF.

The V call is TRBV10-3, the J call TRBJ2-2; 7 positions match TRBD1. Germline V CDR1 and CDR2: ENHRY, SYGVKD. This CDR3 comprises 14 residues. V dropped 11 bases and J dropped 4; count of bases not matched to a gene: 10. The CDR3 nucleotides are TGTGCCCTCCGGTCTGACAGGGCCACCGGGGAGCTGTTTTTT. It codes for CALRSDRATGELFF.

The rearrangement joins TRBV9 to TRBJ1-6; D is unclear. The CDR3 spans 13 residues. Looked up from germline, CDR1 is SGDLS and CDR2 is YYNGEE. Trimming cost V 0 bases and J 13 bases, with 11 bases left between them. CDR3 coding DNA: TGTGCCAGCAGCGTAGCGGGGATTCTCCCCCTCCACTTT. Its protein product is CASSVAGILPLHF.

This clone appeared a single time. This sequence joins TRBV9 and TRBJ1-2; D unclear. The CDR3 spans 14 residues. Trimming shortened V by 0 bases and J by 5 bases, and 11 bases separated the two germline ends. The V gene's germline CDR1 is SGDLS and CDR2 YYNGEE. CDR3 residues: CASSVAGLAYGYTF. The CDR3 DNA reads as TGTGCCAGCAGCGTAGCGGGCCTAGCATATGGCTACACCTTC.

V and J are TRBV6-5 and TRBJ1-2; 7 positions match TRBD1. Germline CDR1 MNHEY, CDR2 SVGAGI. The CDR3 is made up of 13 amino acids. With V trimmed by 6 bases and J by 8 bases, 9 bases remained unmatched. The CDR3 spells CASSRDRVDGYTF. CDR3 coding DNA: TGTGCCAGCAGCAGAGACAGGGTCGACGGCTACACCTTC.

The chain carries TRBV7-7 and TRBJ2-2; a possible D gene is TRBD2 (6 bases). This CDR3 contains 13 residues. Germline CDR1 is SSHAT and CDR2 is FNYEAQ (reference sequence). As DNA, the CDR3 is TGTGCTAGCGGCCGGGAGAACACCGGGGAGCTGTTTTTT. It translates to CASGRENTGELFF.

The chain recombines TRBV11-1 with TRBJ1-2; 10 bases match TRBD1. V lost 5 bases to trimming and J lost 6 bases; unmatched junction nucleotides: 6. This CDR3 spans 14 amino acids. CDR1 SGHAT and CDR2 FQDESV come from the germline V gene (reference sequence). CDR3 region: CASSLLGTGDGYTF. In DNA form, the CDR3 reads TGTGCCAGCAGCCTTCTAGGGACAGGGGATGGCTACACCTTC.

The chain combines TRBV19 with TRBJ2-2; 8 bases align to TRBD1. Germline-derived CDR1 and CDR2 are LNHDA and SQIVND (reference sequence). Unmatched junction bases numbered 11, after V lost 6 bases and J lost 5 bases. The CDR3 is 16 amino acids. CDR3 sequence: CASRSDRGGLTGELFF. DNA of the CDR3: TGTGCCAGTAGAAGCGACAGGGGAGGTCTTACCGGGGAGCTGTTTTTT.

The V and J genes are TRBV28 and TRBJ1-4; possibly TRBD1 for D (5 bases). V was cut by 2 bases and J by 7 bases, with 14 bases left in between. This CDR3 comprises 15 residues. Germline V gene sequence: CDR1 MDHEN, CDR2 SYDVKM. CDR3 sequence: CASSLGGDLREKLFF. In DNA form, the CDR3 reads TGTGCCAGCAGTTTAGGGGGGGATTTGCGTGAAAAACTGTTTTTT.

This chain uses TRBV29-1 with TRBJ2-1, with D perhaps matching TRBD1 (5 bases). The CDR3 is 14 amino acids. With 4 bases removed from V and 0 bases from J, the gap between germline ends came to 10 bases. The germline gives CDR1 SQVTM, CDR2 ANQGSEA. The CDR3 DNA reads as TGCAGCGTTGGTCTCAGGGTCTCCTACAATGAGCAGTTCTTC. Its translation is CSVGLRVSYNEQFF.

This chain uses TRBV18 with TRBJ2-7; TRBD1 is a possible D gene (7 bases). Germline loops: CDR1 KGHSH, CDR2 LQKENI. This CDR3 region has 15 residues. V lost 4 bases and J lost 2, with 15 bases in between. CDR3: CASSRGGTATYEQYF. CDR3 nucleotide sequence: TGTGCCAGCTCACGGGGCGGGACAGCTACCTACGAGCAGTACTTC.

The rearrangement uses TRBV7-2 and TRBJ2-7, with 10 bases aligning to TRBD2. The CDR3 covers 20 residues. The junction had 16 bases not matched to a gene; V was cut back by 0 bases and J by 2 bases. CDR1 and CDR2 from the germline V gene are SGHTA and FQGNSA. CDR3 residues: CASSLARQREGSWAPYEQYF. CDR3 nucleotides: TGTGCCAGCAGCTTAGCGCGTCAGCGGGAGGGCTCCTGGGCGCCCTACGAGCAGTACTTC. Looking up the rest from reference TRBV7-2 and TRBJ2-7 gives the full variable domain: GAGVSQSPSNKVTEKGKDVELRCDPISGHTALYWYRQSLGQGLEFLIYFQGNSAPDKSGLPSDRFSAERTGGSVSTLTIQRTQQEDSAVYLCASSLARQREGSWAPYEQYFGPGTRLTVT.

The J gene is TRBJ2-6, the V gene TRBV9; TRBD1 is a possible D gene (6 bases). The CDR3 runs 17 residues. Germline V gene sequence: CDR1 SGDLS, CDR2 YYNGEE. V lost 4 bases to trimming and J lost 0 bases, with 14 bases between them. The CDR3 DNA is TGTGCCAGCAGCCCTCAAGGGGGAATCTCTGGGGCCAACGTCCTGACTTTC. Translation: CASSPQGGISGANVLTF.

The chain uses TRBV3-1 (or the pseudogene TRBV3-2) and TRBJ2-3; a possible D gene is TRBD1 (8 bases). The CDR3 loop spans 18 amino acids. Trimming left V 1 base short and J 6 bases short, with 23 bases between. Looked up from germline, CDR1 is LGHDT and CDR2 is YNNKEL (reference sequence). This CDR3 is CASSQAYRGGISRDTQYF. The DNA of the CDR3 is TGTGCCAGCAGCCAAGCTTACAGGGGGGGGATAAGCAGGGATACGCAGTATTTT.

J is TRBJ2-5 and V is TRBV9, with TRBD1 identical over 10 bases. There are 15 residues in the CDR3. Germline lookup yields CDR1 SGDLS and CDR2 YYNGEE. J lost 4 bases, V lost 4 bases, and 7 bases had no gene match. The CDR3 bases are TGTGCCAGCAGCCCCAGGGGGGACAGGGGAGAGACCCAGTACTTC. Residues: CASSPRGDRGETQYF.

This sequence joins TRBV15 and TRBJ2-7, with unresolved D. CDR1 is LNHNV, CDR2 YYDKDF, per germline (reference sequence). The V gene lost 5 bases and the J gene lost 1 base, with 6 bases spanning the gap. The length of the CDR3 is 12 residues. CDR3 nucleotide sequence: TGTGCCACCAGCGGTCAGTCCTACGAGCAGTACTTC. It translates to CATSGQSYEQYF.

CDR3 sequence: CASSRGVTYEQYF. For the CDR3, the DNA is TGTGCCAGCAGTCGGGGGGTTACGTACGAGCAGTACTTC. The J gene is TRBJ2-7, the V gene TRBV27, with TRBD2 identical over 7 bases. Trimming cost V 5 bases and J 4 bases; bases outside gene matches: 5. The CDR3 has 13 amino acids. Germline CDR1 reads MNHEY; CDR2 reads SMNVEV (reference sequence).

The chain couples TRBV3-1 (or the pseudogene TRBV3-2) to TRBJ1-2; weak D call: TRBD1 (5 bases). Trimming took off 1 base at V and 7 bases at J, with 16 bases between the two ends. The CDR3 consists of 15 residues. Germline V gene data show CDR1 as LGHDT and CDR2 as YNNKEL (reference sequence). For the CDR3, the DNA is TGTGCCAGCAGCCAAGTTCGGGCAGGGATCGGTGGCTACACCTTC. This encodes CASSQVRAGIGGYTF.

This chain links TRBV9 with TRBJ2-5, with TRBD2 matching over 7 bases. Germline V gene sequence: CDR1 SGDLS, CDR2 YYNGEE. CDR3 size: 15 residues. The V gene end was trimmed by 0 bases and the J gene end by 3 bases; junction bases not matched to a gene: 5. In nucleotides, the CDR3 is TGTGCCAGCAGCGTAGCGCAGGGAGGGAAAGAGACCCAGTACTTC. Translating it yields CASSVAQGGKETQYF.